The clone carrying this T cell receptor beta chain appeared a few times. Other DNA sequences in this specimen translate into the identical CDR3. Germline CDR1 LGHNA, CDR2 YNFKEQ. The CDR3 is made up of 16 amino acids. Trimming left V 0 bases short and J 2 bases short, with 10 bases between. The data were taken from a study of cytomegalovirus exposure and HLA in healthy donors. PCR involved 60 Vbeta and 13 Jbeta primers. Some clones are missing from TCRdb's copy, which holds only in-frame ones; the method was immunoSEQ multiplex PCR. The sample lists about 130,000 clones, over 70% occurring once. The chain combines TRBV4-2 with TRBJ1-4; no clear D. The sequence came from a man aged 40-50 years in good health and CMV-seropositive. The specimen was PBMCs. Here the CDR3 reads CASSQDAAGTNEKLFF. In nucleotides, the CDR3 is TGTGCCAGCAGCCAAGATGCGGCGGGGACTAATGAAAAACTGTTTTTT.